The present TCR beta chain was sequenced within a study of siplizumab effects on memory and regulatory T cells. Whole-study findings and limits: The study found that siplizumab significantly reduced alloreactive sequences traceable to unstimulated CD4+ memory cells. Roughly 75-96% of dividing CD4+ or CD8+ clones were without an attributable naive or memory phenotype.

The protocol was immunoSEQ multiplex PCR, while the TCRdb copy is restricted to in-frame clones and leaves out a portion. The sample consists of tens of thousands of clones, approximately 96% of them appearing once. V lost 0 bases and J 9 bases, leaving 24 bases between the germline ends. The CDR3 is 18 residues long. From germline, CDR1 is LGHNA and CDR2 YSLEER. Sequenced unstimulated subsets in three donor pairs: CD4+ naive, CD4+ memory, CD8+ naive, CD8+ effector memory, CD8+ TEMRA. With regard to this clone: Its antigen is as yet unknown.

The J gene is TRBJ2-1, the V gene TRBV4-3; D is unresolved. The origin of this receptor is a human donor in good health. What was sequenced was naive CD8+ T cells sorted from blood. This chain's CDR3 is CASSQDKASPGPPGEQFF. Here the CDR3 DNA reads TGCGCCAGCAGCCAAGATAAAGCCTCGCCGGGTCCTCCGGGTGAGCAGTTCTTC.